These T cell receptor beta chains were read from a single sample in a study of CD8 T cells in ankylosing spondylitis. TCRdb itself ran the 5' RACE reads through MiXCR, one entry per CDR3 protein. The data show under 150,000 distinct CDR3 sequences, roughly 8% seen once. The sequencing sample was made of synovial fluid, either unsorted or a sorted T cell fraction (not recorded which). Receptors originate from a male donor with ankylosing spondylitis. The CDR3 runs from the conserved cysteine through the conserved F or W. Each record gives: V gene, CDR3 protein.

TRBV28,CASSLLDTATNEKLFF
TRBV24-1,CATSDLSTSGTDEQFF
TRBV21-1,CASSPDSTGELFF
TRBV7-2,CASSLARATWEQYF
TRBV27,CASSFLSTGGGSPLHF
TRBV7-2,CASRRTLQAVTEAFF
TRBV24-1,CATQQAGGSYEQYF
TRBV29-1,CSVDGDRVADTQYF
TRBV14,CASSQDWVGEQYF
TRBV5-5,CASSSNPGQVEFF
TRBV10-3,CAISASREAGPNNEQFF
TRBV20-1,CSAYLAYTQYF
TRBV12-3/TRBV12-4,CASTSGQGETQYF
TRBV4-3,CASSPRSARNTEAFF
TRBV19,CASRTQDGYEQYF
TRBV6-6,CASSLEMKQFF
TRBV4-3,CASSQVNREYDEQFF
TRBV5-1,CASSLGQNEKLFF
TRBV20-1,CSAPRTVEAFF
TRBV28,CASTQAGFGTDTQYF
TRBV5-1,CASSGTGGKNEQFF
TRBV7-7,CASSLYDGPRETQYF
TRBV3-1,CASSQNLAGELFF
TRBV5-6,CASSLMGQHNTEAFF
TRBV20-1,CSARDNRGNTEAFF
TRBV7-2,CASSLGGAGANVLTF
TRBV20-1,CSARPQVDSGKLFF
TRBV7-2,CASSLDDTEAFF
TRBV6-1,CACSDGRGAQPQHF
TRBV27,CASSLAPAGGPFITDTQYF
TRBV10-3,CAISGTANTGELFF
TRBV12-3/TRBV12-4,CASSFTRGGNTIYF
TRBV6-1,CASRAAATNEKLFF
TRBV7-9,CASSLGDSGANVLTF
TRBV2,CASSLQAGGPYNEQFF
TRBV4-3,CASSQDPDQGNTIYF
TRBV28,CASSYGGVYGYTF
TRBV20-1,CGGTSGQETQYF
TRBV20-1,CCARAPGLAVSSSYNEQFF
TRBV4-2,CASSQERVSPYNEQFF
TRBV7-6,CASRIGLAGFLSTDTQYF